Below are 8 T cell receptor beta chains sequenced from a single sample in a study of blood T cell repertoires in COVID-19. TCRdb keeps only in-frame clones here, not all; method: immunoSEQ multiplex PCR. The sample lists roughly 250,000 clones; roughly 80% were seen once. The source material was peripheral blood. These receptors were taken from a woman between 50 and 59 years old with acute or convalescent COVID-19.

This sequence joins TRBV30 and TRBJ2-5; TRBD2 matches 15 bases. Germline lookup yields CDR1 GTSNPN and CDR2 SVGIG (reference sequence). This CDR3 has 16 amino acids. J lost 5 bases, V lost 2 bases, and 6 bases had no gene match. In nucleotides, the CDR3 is TGTGCCTGGAGTATCCGGACTAGCGGGGGGGAGGAGACCCAGTACTTC. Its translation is CAWSIRTSGGEETQYF.

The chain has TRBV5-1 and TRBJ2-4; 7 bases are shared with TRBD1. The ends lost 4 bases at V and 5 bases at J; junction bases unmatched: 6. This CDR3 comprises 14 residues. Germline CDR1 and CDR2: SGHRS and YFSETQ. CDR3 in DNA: TGCGCCAGCAGCACGGGACAGTCTGAAAACATTCAGTACTTC. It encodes CASSTGQSENIQYF.

For the CDR3, the DNA is TGTGCCAGCAGCCGAACAGGGATGACTAGCGGGGGTGCTCTCTACGAGCAGTACTTC. As protein: CASSRTGMTSGGALYEQYF. The chain recombines TRBV27 with TRBJ2-7; 12 nucleotides align to TRBD2. Germline V gene data show CDR1 as MNHEY and CDR2 as SMNVEV (reference sequence). This CDR3 spans 19 amino acids. V gave up 6 bases and J gave up 3 bases; unmatched junction bases: 18.

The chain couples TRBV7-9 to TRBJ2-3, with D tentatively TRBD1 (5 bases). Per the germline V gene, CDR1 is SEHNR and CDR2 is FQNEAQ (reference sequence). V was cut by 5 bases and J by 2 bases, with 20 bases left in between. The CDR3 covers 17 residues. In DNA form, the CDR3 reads TGTGCCAGCAGCGCGAGTCAGGGTTTCCCTTACACAGATACGCAGTATTTT. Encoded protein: CASSASQGFPYTDTQYF.

CDR3 sequence (DNA): TGTGCCAGCAGCTTAAGCGGACAGACCTACGAGCAGTACTTC. This gives the protein CASSLSGQTYEQYF. The J gene is TRBJ2-7, the V gene TRBV7-6; a possible D gene is TRBD1 (6 bases). CDR1 is SGHVS, CDR2 FNYEAQ, per germline. Trimming stripped 2 bases from V and 2 bases from J, with 10 bases between. This CDR3 spans 14 amino acids. Complete variable domain (other parts from reference TRBV7-6 and TRBJ2-7): GAGVSQSPRYKVTKRGQDVALRCDPISGHVSLYWYRQALGQGPEFLTYFNYEAQQDKSGLPNDRFSAERPEGSISTLTIQRTEQRDSAMYRCASSLSGQTYEQYFGPGTRLTVT.

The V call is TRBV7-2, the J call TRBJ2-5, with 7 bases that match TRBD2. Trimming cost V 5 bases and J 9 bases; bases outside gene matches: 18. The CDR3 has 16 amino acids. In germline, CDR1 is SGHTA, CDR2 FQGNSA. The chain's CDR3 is CASSTGGKRGRTAQYF. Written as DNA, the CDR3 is TGTGCCAGCAGCACAGGTGGGAAGCGGGGACGAACGGCCCAGTACTTC.

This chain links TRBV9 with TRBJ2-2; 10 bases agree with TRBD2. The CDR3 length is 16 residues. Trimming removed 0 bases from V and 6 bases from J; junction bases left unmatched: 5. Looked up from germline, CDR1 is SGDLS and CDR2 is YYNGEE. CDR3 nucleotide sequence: TGTGCCAGCAGCGTAGGAGCGGGAGGGTTAGCCGGGGAGCTGTTTTTT. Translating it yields CASSVGAGGLAGELFF.

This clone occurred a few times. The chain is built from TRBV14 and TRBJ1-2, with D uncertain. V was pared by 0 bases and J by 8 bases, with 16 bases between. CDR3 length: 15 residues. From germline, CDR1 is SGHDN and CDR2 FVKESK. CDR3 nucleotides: TGTGCCAGCAGCCAAGATCTCAGGTGGCAAAGAGGCTACACCTTC. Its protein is CASSQDLRWQRGYTF.